This TCR beta chain was profiled in a study of shared clonotypes between healthy human individuals. Study at large: Participating donors consisted of a couple of women and a few men aged 18 to 49.

Only in-frame clones appear in the TCRdb table, and some are missing; sequencing was by immunoSEQ multiplex PCR. Among over a million clones listed, under 80% were seen once. Findings and caveats of the study: Generation probabilities were higher for clonotypes shared across all four sorted-subset donors than for unshared ones.

Germline V lookup: CDR1 MGHRA, CDR2 YSYEKL. This CDR3 contains 15 residues. V dropped 4 bases and J dropped 5 bases, with 14 bases sitting between them. Donors, without exception, were Caucasian adults residing in Nashville, Tennessee. For this clone: Antigen specificity is unknown.

The sequence derives from a man between 18 and 29 years old in good health. The chain joins TRBV4-1 to TRBJ1-4; D is ambiguous. The sequenced material came from memory CD4+ T cells sorted from blood. Subset given: CD45RA-negative fraction. The CDR3 reads CASSRLKGSNEKLFF. CDR3 coding DNA: TGCGCCAGCAGCCGGTTGAAGGGAAGCAATGAAAAACTGTTTTTT.